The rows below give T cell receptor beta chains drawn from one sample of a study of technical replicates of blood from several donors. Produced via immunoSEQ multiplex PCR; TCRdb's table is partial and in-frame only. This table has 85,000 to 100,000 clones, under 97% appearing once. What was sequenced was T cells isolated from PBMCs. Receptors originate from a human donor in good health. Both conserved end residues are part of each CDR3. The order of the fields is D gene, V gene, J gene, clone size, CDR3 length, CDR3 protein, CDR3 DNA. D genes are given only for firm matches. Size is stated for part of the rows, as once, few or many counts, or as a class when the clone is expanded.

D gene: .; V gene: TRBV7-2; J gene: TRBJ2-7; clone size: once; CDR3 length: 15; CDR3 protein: CASSLVSDASYEQYF; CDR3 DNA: TGTGCCAGCAGCTTAGTGTCAGATGCCTCCTACGAGCAGTACTTC
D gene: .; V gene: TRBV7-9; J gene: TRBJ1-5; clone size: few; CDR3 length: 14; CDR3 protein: CASSLAGSNQPQHF; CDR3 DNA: TGTGCCAGCAGTTTGGCGGGGAGCAATCAGCCCCAGCATTTT
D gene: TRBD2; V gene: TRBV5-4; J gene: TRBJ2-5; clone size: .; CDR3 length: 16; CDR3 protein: CASSLPLAGLQETQYF; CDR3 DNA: TGTGCCAGCAGCTTGCCCCTAGCGGGGTTACAAGAGACCCAGTACTTC
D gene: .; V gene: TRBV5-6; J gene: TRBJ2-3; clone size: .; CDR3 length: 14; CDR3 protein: CASTLPGGTDTQYF; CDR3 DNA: TGTGCCAGCACCCTCCCAGGGGGGACAGATACGCAGTATTTT
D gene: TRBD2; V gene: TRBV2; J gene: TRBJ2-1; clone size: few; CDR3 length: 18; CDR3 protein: CASSTRLAGALSYNEQFF; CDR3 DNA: TGTGCCAGCAGCACACGACTAGCGGGGGCCCTCTCCTACAATGAGCAGTTCTTC
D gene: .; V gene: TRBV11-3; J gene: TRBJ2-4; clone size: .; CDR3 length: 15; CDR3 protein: CASSLESRGLDIQYF; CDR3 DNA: TGTGCCAGCAGCTTAGAATCCCGAGGGCTGGACATTCAGTACTTC
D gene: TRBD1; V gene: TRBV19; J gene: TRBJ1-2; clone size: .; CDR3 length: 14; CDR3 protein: CASSSATGAYGYTF; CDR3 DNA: TGTGCCAGTAGTTCCGCGACAGGGGCCTATGGCTACACCTTC
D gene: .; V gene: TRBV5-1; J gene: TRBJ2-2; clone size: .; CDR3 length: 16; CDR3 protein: CASSLASASPGGELFF; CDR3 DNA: TGCGCCAGCAGCTTGGCTAGTGCTAGCCCGGGCGGGGAGCTGTTTTTT
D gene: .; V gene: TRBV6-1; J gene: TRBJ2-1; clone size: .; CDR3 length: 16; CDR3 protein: CASREGWPTGKDEQFF; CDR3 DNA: TGTGCCAGCAGGGAAGGCTGGCCAACAGGGAAGGATGAGCAGTTCTTC
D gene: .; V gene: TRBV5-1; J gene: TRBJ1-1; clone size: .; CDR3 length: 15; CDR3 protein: CASSPRQLMNTEAFF; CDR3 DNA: TGCGCCAGCAGCCCTCGACAGTTAATGAACACTGAAGCTTTCTTT
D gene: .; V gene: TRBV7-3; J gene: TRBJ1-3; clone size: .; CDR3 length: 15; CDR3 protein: CASSLLAGLGNTIYF; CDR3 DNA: TGTGCCAGCAGCCTTCTCGCCGGTTTGGGAAACACCATATATTTT
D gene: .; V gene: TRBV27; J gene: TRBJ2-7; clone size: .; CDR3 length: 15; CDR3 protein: CASSLSVGSSYEQYF; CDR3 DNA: TGTGCCAGCAGTTTATCGGTTGGTTCGAGCTACGAGCAGTACTTC
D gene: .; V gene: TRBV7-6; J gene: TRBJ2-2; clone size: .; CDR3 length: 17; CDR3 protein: CASSSGRSWTNTGELFF; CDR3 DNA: TGTGCCAGCAGCTCCGGTCGTAGCTGGACGAACACCGGGGAGCTGTTTTTT
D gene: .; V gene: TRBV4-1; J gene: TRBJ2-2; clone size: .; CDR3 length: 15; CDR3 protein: CASSQRPEGSGELFF; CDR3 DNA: TGCGCCAGCAGCCAACGTCCGGAGGGTTCCGGGGAGCTGTTTTTT
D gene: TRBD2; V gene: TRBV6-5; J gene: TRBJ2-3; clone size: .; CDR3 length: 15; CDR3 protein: CASTRSGSGADTQYF; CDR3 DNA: TGTGCCAGCACAAGAAGCGGGAGTGGGGCAGATACGCAGTATTTT
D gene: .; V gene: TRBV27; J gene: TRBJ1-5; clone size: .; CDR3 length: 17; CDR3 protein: CASIKSCGLWGNQPQHF; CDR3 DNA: TGTGCCAGCATAAAGAGTTGCGGGTTGTGGGGCAATCAGCCCCAGCATTTT
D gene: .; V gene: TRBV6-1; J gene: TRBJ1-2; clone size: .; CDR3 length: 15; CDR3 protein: CASKFGHTTVDGYTF; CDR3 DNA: TGTGCCAGCAAATTCGGACACACCACGGTGGATGGCTACACCTTC
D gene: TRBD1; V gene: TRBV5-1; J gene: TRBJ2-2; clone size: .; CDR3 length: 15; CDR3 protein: CASSFDRGDTGELFF; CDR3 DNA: TGCGCCAGCAGCTTCGACAGGGGGGACACCGGGGAGCTGTTTTTT
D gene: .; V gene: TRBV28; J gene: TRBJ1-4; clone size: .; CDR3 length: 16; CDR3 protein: CASSLWEGGSNEKLFF; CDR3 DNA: TGTGCCAGCAGTTTATGGGAGGGAGGGTCTAATGAAAAACTGTTTTTT
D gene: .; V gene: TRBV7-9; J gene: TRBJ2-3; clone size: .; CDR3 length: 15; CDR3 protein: CASSLDLTRTDTQYF; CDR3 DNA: TGTGCCAGCAGCTTGGATCTCACTAGGACAGATACGCAGTATTTT
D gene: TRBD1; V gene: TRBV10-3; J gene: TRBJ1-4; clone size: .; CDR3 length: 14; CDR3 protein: CAISEGTGNEKLFF; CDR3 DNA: TGTGCCATCAGTGAAGGGACAGGAAATGAAAAACTGTTTTTT
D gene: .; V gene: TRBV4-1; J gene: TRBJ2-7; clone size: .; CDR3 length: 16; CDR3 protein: CASSQGLLKSSYEQYF; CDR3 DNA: TGCGCCAGCAGCCAGGGCCTCCTCAAGAGCTCCTACGAGCAGTACTTC
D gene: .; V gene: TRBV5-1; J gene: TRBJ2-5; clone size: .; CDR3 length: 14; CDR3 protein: CASSLAPGQETQYF; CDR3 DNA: TGCGCCAGCAGCTTGGCCCCAGGGCAAGAGACCCAGTACTTC
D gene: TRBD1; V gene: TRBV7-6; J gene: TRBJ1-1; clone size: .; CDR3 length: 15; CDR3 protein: CASSLTGVGDTEAFF; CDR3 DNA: TGTGCCAGCAGCTTGACAGGGGTGGGGGACACTGAAGCTTTCTTT
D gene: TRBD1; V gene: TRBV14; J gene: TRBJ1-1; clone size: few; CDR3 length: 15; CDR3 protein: CASSQDRQGYTEAFF; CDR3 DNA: TGTGCCAGCAGCCAAGATCGACAGGGATACACTGAAGCTTTCTTT
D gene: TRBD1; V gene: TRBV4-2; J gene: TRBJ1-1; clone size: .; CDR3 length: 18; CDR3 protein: CASSRLNRQGASDTEAFF; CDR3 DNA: TGTGCCAGCAGCCGATTAAATCGACAGGGGGCGTCGGACACTGAAGCTTTCTTT
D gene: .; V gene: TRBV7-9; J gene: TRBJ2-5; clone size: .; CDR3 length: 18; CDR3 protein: CASSLAELLAYSTETQYF; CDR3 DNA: TGTGCCAGCAGCTTAGCTGAACTACTGGCCTATAGCACAGAGACCCAGTACTTC
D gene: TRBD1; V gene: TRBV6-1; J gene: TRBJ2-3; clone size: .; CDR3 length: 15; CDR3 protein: CASSRFGTDTDTQYF; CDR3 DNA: TGTGCCAGCAGTCGCTTCGGGACAGACACAGATACGCAGTATTTT
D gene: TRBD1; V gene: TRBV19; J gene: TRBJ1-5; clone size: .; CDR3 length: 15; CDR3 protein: CASSRTGGSNQPQHF; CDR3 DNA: TGTGCCAGTAGTAGGACAGGGGGAAGCAATCAGCCCCAGCATTTT
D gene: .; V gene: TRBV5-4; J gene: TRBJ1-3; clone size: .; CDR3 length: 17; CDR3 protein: CASSLGDRSSIGNTIYF; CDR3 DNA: TGTGCCAGCAGCTTGGGCGACAGGTCTTCTATCGGAAACACCATATATTTT
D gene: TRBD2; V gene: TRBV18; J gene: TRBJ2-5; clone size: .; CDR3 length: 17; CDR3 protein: CASSPRDSGSGRETQYF; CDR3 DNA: TGTGCCAGCTCACCACGGGATAGCGGGAGTGGGAGAGAGACCCAGTACTTC
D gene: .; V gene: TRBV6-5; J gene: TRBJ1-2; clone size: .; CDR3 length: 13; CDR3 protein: CASSYSGGGGYTF; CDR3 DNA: TGTGCCAGCAGTTACTCCGGGGGTGGTGGCTACACCTTC
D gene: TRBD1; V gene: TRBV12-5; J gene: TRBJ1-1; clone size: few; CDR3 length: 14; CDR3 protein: CASAQQGAYTEAFF; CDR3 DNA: TGTGCTAGTGCCCAACAGGGGGCTTACACTGAAGCTTTCTTT
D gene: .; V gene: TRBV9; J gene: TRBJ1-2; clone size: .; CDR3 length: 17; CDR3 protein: CASSVELPDSINYGYTF; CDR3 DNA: TGTGCCAGCAGCGTAGAGCTACCGGACAGTATTAACTATGGCTACACCTTC
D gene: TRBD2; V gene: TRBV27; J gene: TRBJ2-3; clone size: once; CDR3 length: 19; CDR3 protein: CASSLTVSGGGLGTDTQYF; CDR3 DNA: TGTGCCAGCAGTTTAACGGTTAGCGGGGGCGGTCTTGGCACAGATACGCAGTATTTT
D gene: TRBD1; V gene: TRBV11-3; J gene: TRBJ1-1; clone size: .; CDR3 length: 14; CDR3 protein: CASSWTGVNTEAFF; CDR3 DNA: TGTGCCAGCAGCTGGACAGGAGTAAACACTGAAGCTTTCTTT
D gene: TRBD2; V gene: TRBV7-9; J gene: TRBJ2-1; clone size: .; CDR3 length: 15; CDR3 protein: CASSYPGLVTNEQFF; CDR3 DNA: TGTGCCAGCAGCTATCCGGGACTAGTTACGAATGAGCAGTTCTTC
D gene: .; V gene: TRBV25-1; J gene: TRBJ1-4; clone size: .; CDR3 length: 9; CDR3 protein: CASITKLFF; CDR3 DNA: TGTGCCAGCATAACTAAACTGTTTTTT
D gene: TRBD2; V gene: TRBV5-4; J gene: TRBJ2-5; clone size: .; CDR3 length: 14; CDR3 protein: CASSFGAGGETQYF; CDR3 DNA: TGTGCCAGCAGCTTTGGAGCGGGGGGAGAGACCCAGTACTTC
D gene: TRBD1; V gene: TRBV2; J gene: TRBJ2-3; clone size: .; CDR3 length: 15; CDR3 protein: CASSGMRQGTDTQYF; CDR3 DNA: TGTGCCAGCAGTGGAATGAGACAGGGGACAGATACGCAGTATTTT
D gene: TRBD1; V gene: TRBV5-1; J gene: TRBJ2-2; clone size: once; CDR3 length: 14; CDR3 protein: CASRPTGDTGELFF; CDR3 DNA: TGCGCCAGCAGGCCAACAGGGGACACCGGGGAGCTGTTTTTT
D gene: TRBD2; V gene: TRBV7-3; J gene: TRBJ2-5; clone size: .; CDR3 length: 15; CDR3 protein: CASRLTSGGQETQYF; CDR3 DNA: TGTGCCAGCAGGCTGACTAGCGGGGGGCAAGAGACCCAGTACTTC
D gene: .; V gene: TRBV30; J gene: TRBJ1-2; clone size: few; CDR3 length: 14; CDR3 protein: CAGERGLGLNGYTF; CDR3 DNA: TGTGCCGGCGAACGGGGACTTGGACTCAATGGCTACACCTTC
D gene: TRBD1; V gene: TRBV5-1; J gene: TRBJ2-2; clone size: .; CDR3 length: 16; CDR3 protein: CASSLGTGIFTGELFF; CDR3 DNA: TGCGCCAGCAGCTTGGGGACAGGAATCTTCACCGGGGAGCTGTTTTTT
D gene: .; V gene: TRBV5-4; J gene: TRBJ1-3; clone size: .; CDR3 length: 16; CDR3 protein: CASSLPGIGGGNTIYF; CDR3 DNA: TGTGCCAGCAGCTTGCCAGGGATCGGCGGAGGAAACACCATATATTTT
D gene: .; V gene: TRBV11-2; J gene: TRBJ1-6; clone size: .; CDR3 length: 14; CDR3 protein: CASSSGLGNSPLHF; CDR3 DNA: TGTGCCAGCAGCTCAGGGTTAGGTAATTCACCCCTCCACTTT
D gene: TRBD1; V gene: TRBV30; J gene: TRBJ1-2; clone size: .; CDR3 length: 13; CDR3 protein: CAWSVQGAGGYTF; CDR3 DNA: TGTGCCTGGAGTGTACAGGGGGCGGGAGGCTACACCTTC
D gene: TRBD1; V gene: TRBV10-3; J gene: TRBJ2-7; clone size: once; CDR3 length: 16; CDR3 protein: CAISGQGQTTSYEQYF; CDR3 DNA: TGTGCCATCAGTGGACAGGGACAGACGACCTCCTACGAGCAGTACTTC
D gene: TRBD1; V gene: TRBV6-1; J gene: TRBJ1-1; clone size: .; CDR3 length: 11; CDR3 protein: CASKQGARAFF; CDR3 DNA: TGTGCCAGCAAACAGGGGGCTAGAGCTTTCTTT
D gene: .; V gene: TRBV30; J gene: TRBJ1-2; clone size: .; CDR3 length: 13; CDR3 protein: CAWSVTAQNGYTF; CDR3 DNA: TGTGCCTGGAGTGTAACCGCCCAGAATGGCTACACCTTC
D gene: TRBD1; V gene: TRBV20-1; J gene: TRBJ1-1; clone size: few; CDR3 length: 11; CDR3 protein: CSASGDRAAFF; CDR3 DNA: TGCAGTGCTAGCGGGGACAGGGCAGCTTTCTTT
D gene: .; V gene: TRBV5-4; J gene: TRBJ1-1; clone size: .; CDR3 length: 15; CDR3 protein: CASSSGESSNTEAFF; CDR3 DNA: TGTGCCAGCAGCTCGGGGGAGAGCAGCAACACTGAAGCTTTCTTT